The rows below give T cell receptor beta chains drawn from one sample of a study of CD8+CD57+ T cells in acquired aplastic anemia. MiXCR was run by TCRdb on the reads, yielding one entry per CDR3 protein. Of around 120,000 distinct CDR3 sequences in the sample, approximately 40% are singletons; the top ten hold around 2.5%. The sample comprised sorted CD4+, CD8+, or CD8+CD57+ T cells (not recorded which) from PBMCs. These receptor sequences come from a human donor with aplastic anemia. Both conserved end residues are part of each CDR3. D genes are given only for firm matches. Part of the rows lack a size; the others show once, few, many or a class for expanded clones.

J gene | clone size | D gene | V gene | CDR3 DNA | CDR3 protein
TRBJ1-2 | many | . | TRBV3-1 | TGTGCCAGCAGCCAAGGGATCAGCTACACCTTC | CASSQGISYTF
TRBJ1-2 | . | . | TRBV7-2 | TGTGCCAGCAGTAATCGGGGGGGCTACACCTTC | CASSNRGGYTF
TRBJ1-2 | many | TRBD1 | TRBV12-3/TRBV12-4 | TGTGCCAGCAGTTTAATTCACCAGGGGGCTGGTGGTGGCTACACCTTC | CASSLIHQGAGGGYTF
TRBJ1-5 | . | . | TRBV10-3 | TGTGCCATCAGTGAGCCTGGGGCCAATCAGCCCCAGCATTTT | CAISEPGANQPQHF
TRBJ1-6 | few | TRBD1 | TRBV15 | TGTGCCACCAGCAGGGGACAGGCTAATTCACCCCTCCACTTT | CATSRGQANSPLHF
TRBJ1-5 | . | . | TRBV11-2 | TGTGCCAGCAGCACCACAGGGTGGGGCCCCTATAGCGGCAATCAGCCCCAGCATTTT | CASSTTGWGPYSGNQPQHF
TRBJ1-6 | . | . | TRBV14 | TGTGCCAGCAGCCAAAAACGGGGGGTCTATAATTCACCCCTCAACTTT | CASSQKRGVYNSPLNF
TRBJ1-5 | . | . | TRBV20-1 | TGCAGTGCTAGAGATGGCCGGTTGTATAGCAATCAGCCCCAGCATTTT | CSARDGRLYSNQPQHF
TRBJ1-6 | . | TRBD1 | TRBV20-1 | TGCAGTGCTAGTGGCGGACAGGGCGGCTTTGGCTGTAATTCACCCCTCCACTTT | CSASGGQGGFGCNSPLHF
TRBJ2-1 | . | TRBD1 | TRBV11-2 | TGTGGCGGCAGTCAAAGGGGGCTCTCCTACAATGAGCAGTTCTTC | CGGSQRGLSYNEQFF
TRBJ1-2 | many | TRBD1 | TRBV9 | TGTGCCAGCAGCGCAGGAACAGGGGGCGCAAAAAATGGCTACACCTTC | CASSAGTGGAKNGYTF
TRBJ1-4 | . | . | TRBV10-3 | TGTGCCAGGGAGGGCGGCGAGTCGACTAATGAAAAACTGTTTTTT | CAREGGESTNEKLFF
TRBJ2-7 | . | TRBD2 | TRBV24-1 | TGTGCCACCAGTGATTTCCCTTGGACTAGCGGGACTCCTAACGAGCAGTACTTC | CATSDFPWTSGTPNEQYF
TRBJ2-7 | . | TRBD1 | TRBV7-8 | TGTGCCAGTATCCAAACAGGGGGCCACGAGCAGTACTTC | CASIQTGGHEQYF
TRBJ2-3 | . | TRBD2 | TRBV20-1 | TGCAGTGCTAGACCTAACCGACTAGCGGCGCAGTATTTT | CSARPNRLAAQYF
TRBJ2-3 | many | . | TRBV2 | TGTGCCAGCAGTGATCAAGATACGCAGTATTTT | CASSDQDTQYF
TRBJ1-3 | . | . | TRBV30 | TGTGCCTGGGACAATCCGGGACACCATGCAGGAAACACCATATATTTT | CAWDNPGHHAGNTIYF
TRBJ1-6 | many | . | TRBV3-1 | TGTGCCAGCAGCCCCCCGGGTGTCAGTTTAATCCACTTT | CASSPPGVSLIHF
TRBJ2-3 | few | . | TRBV11-2 | TGTGCCAGCAGCTTGGGGGTTATTCAAGTCACAGATACGCAGTATTTT | CASSLGVIQVTDTQYF
TRBJ1-1 | . | . | TRBV6-1 | TGTGCCAGCAGACTGGGGATGAACACTGAAGCTTTCTTT | CASRLGMNTEAFF
TRBJ2-5 | many | . | TRBV12-3/TRBV12-4 | TGTGCCAGCAGTCCCAGGCGAGAGGGCCGGGAGACCCAGTACTTC | CASSPRREGRETQYF
TRBJ1-6 | . | TRBD1 | TRBV2 | TGTGCCAGCACCTTAACCGGGACAGGGGTTAATTCACCCCTCCACTTT | CASTLTGTGVNSPLHF
TRBJ2-3 | . | . | TRBV15 | TGTGCCACCAGCAGAGATCAGAGGGATACGCAGTATTTT | CATSRDQRDTQYF
TRBJ2-1 | . | TRBD1 | TRBV24-1 | TGTGCCACCAGTGATCCTTTGGGACAGGTCTACAATGAGCAGTTCTTC | CATSDPLGQVYNEQFF
TRBJ2-1 | many | TRBD2 | TRBV20-1 | TGCAGTGCTAAAACCTTAGCGGGGAGCTCCTACAATGAGCAGTTCTTC | CSAKTLAGSSYNEQFF
TRBJ2-3 | few | . | TRBV5-4 | TGTGCCAGCAGCTTGGATGATTCTAGCGTAGAAGATAAGTATTTT | CASSLDDSSVEDKYF
TRBJ2-2 | few | TRBD1 | TRBV12-3/TRBV12-4 | TGTGCCAGCAGTTTGTATGGGACAGGGGCCACCGGGGAGCTGTTTTTT | CASSLYGTGATGELFF
TRBJ2-7 | . | TRBD1 | TRBV6-5 | TGTGCCAGCAGTTGCTCGGCAGGGGGCTACGAGCAGTACTTC | CASSCSAGGYEQYF
TRBJ2-5 | many | . | TRBV3-1 | TGTGCCAGCAGCCGAACCGGGCGCTTGATTGAGACCCAGTACTTC | CASSRTGRLIETQYF
TRBJ2-7 | many | TRBD1 | TRBV6-1 | TGTGCCAGCAGTCCGAGACAGGGGGCCTACGAGCAGTACTTC | CASSPRQGAYEQYF
TRBJ2-7 | many | . | TRBV7-2 | TGTGCCAGCAGCCAAGGGGGGACGGCACGGTACGAGCAGTACTTC | CASSQGGTARYEQYF
TRBJ2-3 | . | . | TRBV25-1 | TGCGCCAGCAGCCAAGCACTCTCAGATACGCAGTATTTT | CASSQALSDTQYF
TRBJ1-2 | once | . | TRBV24-1 | TGTGCCACCAGTGATATGACCGGGGGCAACGGCTACACCTTC | CATSDMTGGNGYTF
TRBJ1-4 | many | . | TRBV12-3/TRBV12-4 | TGTGCCAGCAGTCACTCGACAGCAACTAATGAAAAACTGTTTTTT | CASSHSTATNEKLFF
TRBJ2-2 | . | TRBD1 | TRBV11-1 | TGTGCCAGCAGCTTTACAGGGGGCGAGGGGACCGGGGAGCTGTTTTTT | CASSFTGGEGTGELFF
TRBJ1-4 | . | . | TRBV6-1 | TGTGCCAGCAGTAGGAGTGCAACTAATGAAAAACTGTTTTTT | CASSRSATNEKLFF
TRBJ1-1 | . | TRBD1 | TRBV10-3 | TGTGCCATCAAAGGACAGGGGGCGAACACTGAAGCTTTCTTT | CAIKGQGANTEAFF
TRBJ1-2 | . | TRBD1 | TRBV29-1 | TGCAGCGGTTGGAAGGGACAGGGTTCCTATGGCTACACCTTC | CSGWKGQGSYGYTF
TRBJ2-7 | many | TRBD2 | TRBV6-2/TRBV6-3 | TGTGCCACCGCCCCTAGCGGGACCTACGAGCAGTACTTC | CATAPSGTYEQYF
TRBJ1-2 | . | . | TRBV20-1 | TGCAGTGCCAAGGATTTGCCTGGCTACACCTTC | CSAKDLPGYTF
TRBJ2-7 | . | TRBD1 | TRBV10-3 | TGTGCCATCAGTGGGGGGACAGGGCGCGAGCAGTACTTC | CAISGGTGREQYF
TRBJ2-7 | . | TRBD1 | TRBV10-1 | TGCGCCAGCTCGCACCAGGGACAGCTCTACGAGCAGTACTTC | CASSHQGQLYEQYF
TRBJ2-3 | many | . | TRBV12-3/TRBV12-4 | TGTGCCAGCAGTTTACAATTCCCTAGGGTCACAGATACGCAGTATTTT | CASSLQFPRVTDTQYF
TRBJ1-2 | many | TRBD1 | TRBV2 | TGTGCCAGCAGTGGGACAGGGGCTGGCCACTATGGCTACACCTTC | CASSGTGAGHYGYTF
TRBJ1-4 | . | . | TRBV6-1 | TGTGCCAGCATCGGCAGGAATAATGAAAAACTGTTTTTT | CASIGRNNEKLFF
TRBJ1-2 | many | . | TRBV2 | TGTGCCAGCAGCCCCGTAGGGGGGGCAAATGGTGGCTACACCTTC | CASSPVGGANGGYTF
TRBJ2-3 | . | TRBD2 | TRBV10-3 | TGTGCCATCAGTGAACCACTAGCTAGCGGGGGCACAGATACGCAGTATTTT | CAISEPLASGGTDTQYF
TRBJ1-6 | many | . | TRBV25-1 | TGTGCCACCCGACGGGGGGAAATTAATTCACCCCTCCACTTT | CATRRGEINSPLHF
TRBJ1-2 | many | . | TRBV2 | TGTGCCAGCAGTGAAGAGACAGTCTATGGCTACACCTTC | CASSEETVYGYTF
TRBJ2-5 | many | . | TRBV24-1 | TGTGCCACCAGTCCCGGGGGATGGGCGGGGGCACAAGAGACCCAGTACTTC | CATSPGGWAGAQETQYF
TRBJ1-4 | . | . | TRBV10-2 | TGCGCCAGCAACCCGGGAGGTTCCGGGAATGAAAAACTGTTTTTT | CASNPGGSGNEKLFF
TRBJ1-4 | many | . | TRBV25-1 | TGTGCCAGCAGTGATCTTCGCCCCCATGGGGAAAAACTGTTTTTT | CASSDLRPHGEKLFF
TRBJ1-2 | many | . | TRBV7-2 | TGTGCCAGCAGCTCCTATCCCTCCTATGGCTACACCTTC | CASSSYPSYGYTF
TRBJ2-7 | many | TRBD1 | TRBV20-1 | TGCAGTGCTATACCGACAGGGACCTACGAGCAGTACTTC | CSAIPTGTYEQYF
TRBJ2-2 | many | . | TRBV20-1 | TGCAGTGCTAGAGATCATCGAATGAACACCGGGGAGCTGTTTTTT | CSARDHRMNTGELFF